Reported below is one TCR beta chain. What it binds is unknown. TCRdb's table, derived via immunoSEQ multiplex PCR, lists solely in-frame clones and lacks some. Seen here are tens of thousands of clones, roughly 91% observed once, and the top ten hold 7.5% to 9.5%. These data originate in a study of PD-1 blockade in classical Hodgkin lymphoma. Study-level results: The study found that TCR diversity rose significantly by C4D1 in CD4+ but not CD8+ cells. Later analyses included only patients treated at least 1 year post-ASCT.

Every patient was affected by relapse after autologous stem cell transplantation, while exposure to brentuximab vedotin was not uniform. Responses achieved at best were complete response, partial response or progressive disease. Per germline, CDR1 MNHEY and CDR2 SMNVEV (reference sequence). The V gene lost 5 bases and the J gene lost 1 base, with 12 bases spanning the gap. This CDR3 has 15 amino acids. The receptor was isolated from a human donor with classical Hodgkin lymphoma. The chain recombines TRBV27 with TRBJ1-5; D possibly corresponds to TRBD1 (6 bases). The sample in question was peripheral blood mononuclear cells (PBMCs), obtained at baseline. The CDR3 protein is CASSVTGNSNQPQHF. CDR3 DNA: TGTGCCAGCAGTGTAACAGGGAACAGCAATCAGCCCCAGCATTTT.